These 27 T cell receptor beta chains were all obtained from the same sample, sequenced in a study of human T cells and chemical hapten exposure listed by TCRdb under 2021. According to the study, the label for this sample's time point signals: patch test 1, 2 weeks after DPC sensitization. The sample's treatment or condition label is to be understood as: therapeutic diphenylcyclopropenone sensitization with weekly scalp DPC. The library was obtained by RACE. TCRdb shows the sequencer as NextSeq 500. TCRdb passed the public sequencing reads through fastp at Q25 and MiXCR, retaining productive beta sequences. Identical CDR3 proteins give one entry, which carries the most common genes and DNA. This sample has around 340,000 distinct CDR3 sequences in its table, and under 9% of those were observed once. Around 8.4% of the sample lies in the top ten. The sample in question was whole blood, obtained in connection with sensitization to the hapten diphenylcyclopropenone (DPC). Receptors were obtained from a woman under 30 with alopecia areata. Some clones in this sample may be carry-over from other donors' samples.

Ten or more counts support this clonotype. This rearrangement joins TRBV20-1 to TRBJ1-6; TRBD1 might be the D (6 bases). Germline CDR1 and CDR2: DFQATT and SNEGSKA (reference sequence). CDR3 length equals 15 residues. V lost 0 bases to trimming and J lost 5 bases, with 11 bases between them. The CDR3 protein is CSAREVAGDNSPLHF. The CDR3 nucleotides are TGCAGTGCTAGAGAGGTGGCAGGGGATAATTCACCCCTCCACTTT.

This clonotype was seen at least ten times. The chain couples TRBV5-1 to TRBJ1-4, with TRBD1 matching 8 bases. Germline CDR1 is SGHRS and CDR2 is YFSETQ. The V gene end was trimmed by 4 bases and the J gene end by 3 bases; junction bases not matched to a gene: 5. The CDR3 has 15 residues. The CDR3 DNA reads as TGCGCCAGCAGCCCGGGACAGGCCCCTAATGAAAAACTGTTTTTT. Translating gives CASSPGQAPNEKLFF.

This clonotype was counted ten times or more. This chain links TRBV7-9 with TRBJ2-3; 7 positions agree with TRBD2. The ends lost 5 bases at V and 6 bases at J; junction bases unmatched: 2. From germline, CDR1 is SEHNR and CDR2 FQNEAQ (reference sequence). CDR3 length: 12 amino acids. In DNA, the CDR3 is TGTGCCAGCAGCCAGACTAGCGATACGCAGTATTTT. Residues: CASSQTSDTQYF.

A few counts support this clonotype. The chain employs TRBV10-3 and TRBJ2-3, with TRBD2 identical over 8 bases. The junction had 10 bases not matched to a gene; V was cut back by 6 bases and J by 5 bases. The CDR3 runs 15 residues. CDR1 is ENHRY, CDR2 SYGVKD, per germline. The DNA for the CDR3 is TGTGCCATCAGCTGGACGGGGGGGCAGGGAGATACGCAGTATTTT. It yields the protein CAISWTGGQGDTQYF.

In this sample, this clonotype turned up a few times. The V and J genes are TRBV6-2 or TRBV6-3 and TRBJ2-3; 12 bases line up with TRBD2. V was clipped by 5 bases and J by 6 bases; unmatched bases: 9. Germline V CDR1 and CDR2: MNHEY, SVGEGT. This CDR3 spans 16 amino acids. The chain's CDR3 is CASSNRLAGGPDTQYF. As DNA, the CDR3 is TGTGCCAGCAGTAACCGCCTAGCGGGGGGGCCCGATACGCAGTATTTT.

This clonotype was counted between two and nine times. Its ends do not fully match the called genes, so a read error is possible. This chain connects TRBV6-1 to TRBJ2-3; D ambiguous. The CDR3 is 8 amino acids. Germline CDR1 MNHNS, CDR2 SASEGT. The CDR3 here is CASGETFF. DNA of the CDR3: TGTGCCAGCGGCGAGACATTTTTT.

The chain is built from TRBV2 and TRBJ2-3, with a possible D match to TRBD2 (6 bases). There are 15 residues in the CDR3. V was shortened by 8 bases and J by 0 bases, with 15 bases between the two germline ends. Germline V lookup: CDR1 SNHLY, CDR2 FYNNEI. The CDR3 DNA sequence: TGTGCCAGCTGTGGGGGGACTTCGAGCACAGATACGCAGTATTTT. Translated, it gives CASCGGTSSTDTQYF. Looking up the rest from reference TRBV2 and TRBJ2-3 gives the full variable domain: EPEVTQTPSHQVTQMGQEVILRCVPISNHLYFYWYRQILGQKVEFLVSFYNNEISEKSEIFDDQFSVERPDGSNFTLKIRSTKLEDSAMYFCASCGGTSSTDTQYFGPGTRLTVL.

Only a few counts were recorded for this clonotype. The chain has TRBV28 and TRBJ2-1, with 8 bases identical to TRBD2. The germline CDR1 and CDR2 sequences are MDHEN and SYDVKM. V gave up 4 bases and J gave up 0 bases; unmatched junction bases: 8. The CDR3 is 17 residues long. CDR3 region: CASSSSGLAISYNEQFF. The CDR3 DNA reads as TGTGCCAGCAGTTCGTCAGGACTAGCTATCTCCTACAATGAGCAGTTCTTC.

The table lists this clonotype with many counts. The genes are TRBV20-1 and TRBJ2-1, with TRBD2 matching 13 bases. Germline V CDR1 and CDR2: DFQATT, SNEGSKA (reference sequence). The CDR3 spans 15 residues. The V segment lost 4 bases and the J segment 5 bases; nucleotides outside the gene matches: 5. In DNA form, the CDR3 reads TGCAGTGCTACCGGGACTAGCGGGGCTAACAATGAGCAGTTCTTC. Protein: CSATGTSGANNEQFF.

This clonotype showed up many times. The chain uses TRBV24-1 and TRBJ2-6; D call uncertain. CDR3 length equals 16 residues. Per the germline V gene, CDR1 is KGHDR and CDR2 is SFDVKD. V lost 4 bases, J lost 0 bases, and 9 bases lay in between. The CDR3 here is CATSDPPRSGANVLTF. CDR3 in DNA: TGTGCCACCAGTGACCCACCCCGCTCTGGGGCCAACGTCCTGACTTTC.

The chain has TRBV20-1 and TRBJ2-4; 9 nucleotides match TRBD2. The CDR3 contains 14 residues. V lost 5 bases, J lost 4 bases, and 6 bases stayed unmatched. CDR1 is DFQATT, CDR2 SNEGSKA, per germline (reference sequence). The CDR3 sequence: CSASDSGGKNIQYF. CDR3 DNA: TGCAGTGCTTCAGATAGCGGGGGAAAAAACATTCAGTACTTC.

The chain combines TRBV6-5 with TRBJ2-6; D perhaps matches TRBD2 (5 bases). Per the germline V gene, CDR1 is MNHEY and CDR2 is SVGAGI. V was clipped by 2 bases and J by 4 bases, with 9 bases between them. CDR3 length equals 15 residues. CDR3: CASSYRETGANVLTF. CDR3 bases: TGTGCCAGCAGTTACAGGGAGACGGGGGCCAACGTCCTGACTTTC.

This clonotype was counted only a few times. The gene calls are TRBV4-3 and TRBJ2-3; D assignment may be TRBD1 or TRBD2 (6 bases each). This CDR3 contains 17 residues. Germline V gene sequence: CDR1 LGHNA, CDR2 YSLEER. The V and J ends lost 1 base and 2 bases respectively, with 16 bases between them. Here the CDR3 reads CASSQAGLGGITDTQYF. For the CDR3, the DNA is TGCGCCAGCAGCCAAGCTGGGCTAGGGGGGATCACAGATACGCAGTATTTT.

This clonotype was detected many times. The CDR3 nucleotides are TGCAGTGCTAGAGGGGGGGCCAACTATGGCTACACCTTC. Translation gives CSARGGANYGYTF. This rearrangement joins TRBV20-1 to TRBJ1-2; D is possibly TRBD1 (6 bases). The CDR3 contains 13 residues. Trimming cost V 1 base and J 2 bases, with 8 bases left between them. Germline V gene sequence: CDR1 DFQATT, CDR2 SNEGSKA (reference sequence).

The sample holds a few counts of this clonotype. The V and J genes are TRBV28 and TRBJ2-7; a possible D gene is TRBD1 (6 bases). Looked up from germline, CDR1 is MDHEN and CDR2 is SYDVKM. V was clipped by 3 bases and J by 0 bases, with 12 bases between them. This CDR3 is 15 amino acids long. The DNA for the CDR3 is TGTGCCAGCAGTTTGAACAGGGTAATCTCCTACGAGCAGTACTTC. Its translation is CASSLNRVISYEQYF. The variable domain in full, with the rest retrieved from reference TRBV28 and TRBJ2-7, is DVKVTQSSRYLVKRTGEKVFLECVQDMDHENMFWYRQDPGLGLRLIYFSYDVKMKEKGDIPEGYSVSREKKERFSLILESASTNQTSMYLCASSLNRVISYEQYFGPGTRLTVT.

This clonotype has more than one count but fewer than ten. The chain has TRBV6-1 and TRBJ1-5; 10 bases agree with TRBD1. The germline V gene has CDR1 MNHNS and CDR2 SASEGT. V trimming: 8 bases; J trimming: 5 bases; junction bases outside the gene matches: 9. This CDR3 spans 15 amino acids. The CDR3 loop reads CASLPKTGGDQPQHF. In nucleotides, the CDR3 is TGTGCCAGCCTTCCAAAGACAGGGGGCGATCAGCCCCAGCATTTT.

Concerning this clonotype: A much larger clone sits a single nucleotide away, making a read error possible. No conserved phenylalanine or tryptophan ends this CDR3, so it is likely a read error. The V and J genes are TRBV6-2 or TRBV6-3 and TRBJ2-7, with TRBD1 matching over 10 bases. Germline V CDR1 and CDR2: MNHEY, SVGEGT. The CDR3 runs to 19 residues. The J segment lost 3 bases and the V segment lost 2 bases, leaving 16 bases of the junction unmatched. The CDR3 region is CASSYPDQARGQGNYEQYL. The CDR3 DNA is TGTGCCAGCAGTTACCCGGACCAAGCTCGGGGACAGGGGAACTACGAGCAGTACCTC.

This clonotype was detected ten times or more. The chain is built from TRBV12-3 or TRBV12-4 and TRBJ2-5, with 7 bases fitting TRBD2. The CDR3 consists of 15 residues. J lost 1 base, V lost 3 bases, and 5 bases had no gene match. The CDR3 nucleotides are TGTGCCAGCAGTTTGTCCCTAGCGGCCCAAGAGACCCAGTACTTC. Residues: CASSLSLAAQETQYF.

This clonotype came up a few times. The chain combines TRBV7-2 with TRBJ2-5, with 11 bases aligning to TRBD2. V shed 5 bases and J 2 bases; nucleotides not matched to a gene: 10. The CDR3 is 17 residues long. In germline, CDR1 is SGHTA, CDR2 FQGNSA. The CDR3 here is CASSPRLAGRSQETQYF. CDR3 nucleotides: TGTGCCAGCAGCCCACGACTAGCGGGGCGATCTCAAGAGACCCAGTACTTC.

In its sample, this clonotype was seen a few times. CDR3 amino acids: CASSLALAGAYEQYF. In DNA form, the CDR3 reads TGTGCCAGCAGCTTAGCACTAGCGGGGGCCTACGAGCAGTACTTC. This chain connects TRBV7-2 to TRBJ2-7; TRBD2 aligns across 11 bases. V dropped 0 bases and J dropped 2; count of bases not matched to a gene: 0. CDR1 and CDR2 from the germline V gene are SGHTA and FQGNSA. The CDR3 runs 15 residues.

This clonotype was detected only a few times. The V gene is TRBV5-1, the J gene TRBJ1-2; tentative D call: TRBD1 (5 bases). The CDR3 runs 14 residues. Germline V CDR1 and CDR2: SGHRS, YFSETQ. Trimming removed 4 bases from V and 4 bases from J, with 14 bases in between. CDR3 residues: CASSPPTALYGYTF. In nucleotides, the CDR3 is TGCGCCAGCAGCCCTCCGACAGCGCTCTATGGCTACACCTTC.

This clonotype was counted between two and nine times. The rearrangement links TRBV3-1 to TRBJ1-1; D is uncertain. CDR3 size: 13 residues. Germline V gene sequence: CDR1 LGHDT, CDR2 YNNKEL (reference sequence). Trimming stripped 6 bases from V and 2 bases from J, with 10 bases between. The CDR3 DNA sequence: TGTGCCAGCAGGCGTCAAAGCAACACTGAAGCTTTCTTT. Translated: CASRRQSNTEAFF.

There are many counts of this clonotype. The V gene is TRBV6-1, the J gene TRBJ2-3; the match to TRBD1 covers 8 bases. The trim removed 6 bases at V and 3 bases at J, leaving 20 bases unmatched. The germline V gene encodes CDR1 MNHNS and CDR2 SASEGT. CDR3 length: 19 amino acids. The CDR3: CASSRPALADRGDTDTQYF. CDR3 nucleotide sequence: TGTGCCAGCAGCCGCCCGGCCTTGGCCGACAGGGGAGATACAGATACGCAGTATTTT.

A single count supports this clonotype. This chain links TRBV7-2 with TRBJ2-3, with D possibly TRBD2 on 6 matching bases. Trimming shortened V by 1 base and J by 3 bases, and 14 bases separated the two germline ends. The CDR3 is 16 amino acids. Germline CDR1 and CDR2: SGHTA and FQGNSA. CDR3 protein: CASSLGRDRGTDTQYF. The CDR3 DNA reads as TGTGCCAGCAGCTTAGGGCGGGACCGGGGAACAGATACGCAGTATTTT. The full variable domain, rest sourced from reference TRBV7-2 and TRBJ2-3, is GAGVSQSPSNKVTEKGKDVELRCDPISGHTALYWYRQSLGQGLEFLIYFQGNSAPDKSGLPSDRFSAERTGGSVSTLTIQRTQQEDSAVYLCASSLGRDRGTDTQYFGPGTRLTVL.

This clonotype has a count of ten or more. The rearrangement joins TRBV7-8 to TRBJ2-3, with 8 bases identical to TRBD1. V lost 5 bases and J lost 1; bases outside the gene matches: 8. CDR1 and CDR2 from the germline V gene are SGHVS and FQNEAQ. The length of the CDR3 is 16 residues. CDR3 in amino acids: CASSLETGVRTDTQYF. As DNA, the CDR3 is TGTGCCAGCAGCCTGGAGACAGGGGTACGCACAGATACGCAGTATTTT.

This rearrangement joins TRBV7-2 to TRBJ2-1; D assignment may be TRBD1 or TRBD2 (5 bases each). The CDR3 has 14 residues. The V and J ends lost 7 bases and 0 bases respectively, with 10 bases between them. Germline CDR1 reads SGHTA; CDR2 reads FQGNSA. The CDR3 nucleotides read TGTGCCAGCACCCCGGGGCCCTCCTACAATGAGCAGTTCTTC. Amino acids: CASTPGPSYNEQFF. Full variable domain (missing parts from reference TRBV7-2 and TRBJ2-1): GAGVSQSPSNKVTEKGKDVELRCDPISGHTALYWYRQSLGQGLEFLIYFQGNSAPDKSGLPSDRFSAERTGGSVSTLTIQRTQQEDSAVYLCASTPGPSYNEQFFGPGTRLTVL.

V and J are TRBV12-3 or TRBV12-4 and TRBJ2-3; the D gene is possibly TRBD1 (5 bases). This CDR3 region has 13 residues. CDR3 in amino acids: CATRVVRTDTQYF. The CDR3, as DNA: TGTGCAACCAGGGTTGTTCGCACAGATACGCAGTATTTT.